These 32 T cell receptor beta chains came from one sample sequenced in a study of CD8 T cells in ankylosing spondylitis. Study outcomes and limitations: What appeared characteristic of ankylosing spondylitis blood was a TCR beta motif of fewer than ten highly homologous variants.

Which antigens these TCRs recognize remains unknown. TCRdb independently ran MiXCR on the 5' RACE reads; one entry per CDR3 protein. The sample records 470,000 or so distinct CDR3 sequences, 25% to 30% being singletons. The sequencing sample was made of blood, either unsorted or a sorted T cell fraction (not recorded which). The receptors shown here come from a male donor with ankylosing spondylitis.

This sequence joins TRBV20-1 and TRBJ2-1; perhaps TRBD1 as D (5 bases). The length of the CDR3 is 12 residues. In germline, CDR1 is DFQATT, CDR2 SNEGSKA (reference sequence). Trimming removed 6 bases at V and 0 bases at J, with 6 bases between. The CDR3, as DNA: TGCAGTGCGGGGCCCTCCTACAATGAGCAGTTCTTC. Its translation: CSAGPSYNEQFF.

This sequence joins TRBV7-9 and TRBJ1-1; no firm D call. The V end was cut by 3 bases, the J end by 6 bases, with 5 bases between. This CDR3 spans 11 amino acids. In germline, CDR1 is SEHNR, CDR2 FQNEAQ (reference sequence). The CDR3 spells CASSFHAEAFF. The DNA for the CDR3 is TGTGCCAGCAGCTTCCACGCTGAAGCTTTCTTT. The full variable domain, its missing parts supplied by reference TRBV7-9 and TRBJ1-1, is DTGVSQNPRHKITKRGQNVTFRCDPISEHNRLYWYRQTLGQGPEFLTYFQNEAQLEKSRLLSDRFSAERPKGSFSTLEIQRTEQGDSAMYLCASSFHAEAFFGQGTRLTVV.

This clonotype was observed a handful of times. The gene calls are TRBV12-3 or TRBV12-4 and TRBJ1-6; 7 bases map to TRBD1. V dropped 6 bases and J dropped 9; count of bases not matched to a gene: 8. This CDR3 is built from 14 residues. The CDR3 reads CASSLWDRSSPLHF. CDR3 in DNA: TGTGCCAGCAGCTTATGGGACAGATCTTCACCCCTCCACTTT.

The rearrangement uses TRBV28 and TRBJ2-5; D not resolved. Germline V gene data show CDR1 as MDHEN and CDR2 as SYDVKM. This CDR3 has 11 residues. V dropped 7 bases and J dropped 1 base, with 4 bases sitting between them. CDR3 sequence (DNA): TGTGCCAGCAAAACCCAAGAGACCCAGTACTTC. It specifies CASKTQETQYF. Based on the CDR3 plus reference TRBV28 and TRBJ2-5, the full variable domain is DVKVTQSSRYLVKRTGEKVFLECVQDMDHENMFWYRQDPGLGLRLIYFSYDVKMKEKGDIPEGYSVSREKKERFSLILESASTNQTSMYLCASKTQETQYFGPGTRLLVL.

Only a few counts were recorded for this clonotype. The chain recombines TRBV20-1 with TRBJ1-1; D unclear. Germline assignment: CDR1 DFQATT and CDR2 SNEGSKA (reference sequence). Trimming cost V 7 bases and J 5 bases, with 14 bases left between them. The CDR3 loop spans 12 amino acids. The CDR3 sequence is CSGESGITEAFF. As DNA, the CDR3 is TGCAGTGGAGAAAGTGGAATTACTGAAGCTTTCTTT.

The J gene is TRBJ2-7, the V gene TRBV7-2; 8 bases agree with TRBD1. The V gene end was trimmed by 5 bases and the J gene end by 5 bases; junction bases not matched to a gene: 2. The germline V gene encodes CDR1 SGHTA and CDR2 FQGNSA. This CDR3 spans 12 amino acids. The CDR3 DNA sequence: TGTGCCAGCAGCCCGGACAGGGACGAGCAGTACTTC. This sequence encodes CASSPDRDEQYF.

This sequence joins TRBV7-2 and TRBJ2-5; D may be TRBD1 or TRBD2 (5 bases each). V was trimmed by 5 bases and J by 5 bases, leaving 18 bases between them. Per the germline V gene, CDR1 is SGHTA and CDR2 is FQGNSA. The CDR3 is made up of 15 amino acids. The CDR3: CASSLGTVGWETQYF. DNA for the CDR3: TGTGCCAGCAGCCTAGGGACGGTTGGTTGGGAGACCCAGTACTTC.

In its sample, this clonotype was seen a few times. The rearrangement links TRBV12-3 or TRBV12-4 to TRBJ2-5, with 13 bases fitting TRBD2. The trim removed 6 bases at V and 7 bases at J, leaving 5 bases unmatched. The length of the CDR3 is 14 residues. The CDR3 loop reads CASSLGLAGRTQYF. CDR3 nucleotide sequence: TGTGCCAGCAGCCTGGGACTAGCGGGAAGGACCCAGTACTTC.

V and J are TRBV5-1 and TRBJ2-2; D is perhaps TRBD1 (6 bases). V was trimmed by 8 bases and J by 1 base, leaving 12 bases between them. The germline V gene has CDR1 SGHRS and CDR2 YFSETQ. The CDR3 is 14 amino acids. The CDR3 DNA sequence: TGCGCCAGTCAACAGGGTCTGAACACCGGGGAGCTGTTTTTT. It encodes CASQQGLNTGELFF. The whole variable domain, remainder taken from reference TRBV5-1 and TRBJ2-2, is KAGVTQTPRYLIKTRGQQVTLSCSPISGHRSVSWYQQTPGQGLQFLFEYFSETQRNKGNFPGRFSGRQFSNSRSEMNVSTLELGDSALYLCASQQGLNTGELFFGEGSRLTVL.

V usage is TRBV7-9 and J usage is TRBJ2-2, with TRBD1 matching over 11 bases. J lost 6 bases, V lost 5 bases, and 5 bases had no gene match. This CDR3 has 15 amino acids. Germline values: CDR1 SEHNR, CDR2 FQNEAQ (reference sequence). The CDR3 spells CASSPGQGASGELFF. CDR3 DNA sequence: TGTGCCAGCAGCCCCGGACAGGGGGCATCCGGGGAGCTGTTTTTT.

This chain uses TRBV7-8 with TRBJ2-5; 13 nucleotides line up with TRBD2. Germline V gives CDR1 SGHVS, CDR2 FQNEAQ. The length of the CDR3 is 16 residues. The V gene end was trimmed by 3 bases and the J gene end by 5 bases; junction bases not matched to a gene: 6. The CDR3 coding sequence is TGTGCCAGCAGCTTCCGACTAGCGGGAGGTGTGGAGACCCAGTACTTC. It translates to CASSFRLAGGVETQYF.

The chain carries TRBV3-1 and TRBJ2-1; 8 bases map to TRBD1. CDR3 length: 15 amino acids. The germline CDR1 and CDR2 sequences are LGHDT and YNNKEL (reference sequence). With 1 base clipped from V and 7 bases from J, the junction kept 6 bases outside the gene matches. The CDR3 DNA reads TGTGCCAGCAGCCAAGGGACAGGGTCTTGGAATGAGCAGTTCTTC. As protein: CASSQGTGSWNEQFF.

The chain combines TRBV7-8 with TRBJ2-7, with D possibly matching TRBD2 (6 bases). The V gene lost 2 bases and the J gene lost 4 bases, with 18 bases spanning the gap. The germline CDR1 and CDR2 sequences are SGHVS and FQNEAQ. The CDR3 spans 16 residues. The CDR3 bases are TGTGCCAGCAGCTTAATGTTCGGGGGAAAAATTTACGAGCAGTACTTC. It yields the protein CASSLMFGGKIYEQYF.

The V call is TRBV24-1, the J call TRBJ2-1; 9 nucleotides match TRBD2. The CDR3 spans 20 residues. V shed 3 bases and J 1 base; nucleotides not matched to a gene: 15. Per germline, CDR1 KGHDR and CDR2 SFDVKD. CDR3 amino acids: CATSDRAGSASGMSYNEQFF. CDR3 sequence (DNA): TGTGCCACCAGTGATAGGGCTGGGTCGGCTAGCGGGATGTCCTACAATGAGCAGTTCTTC.

The chain uses TRBV6-1 and TRBJ2-4; perhaps TRBD2 as D (6 bases). The V end lost 7 bases, the J end lost 0 bases, and 13 bases lay between the germline ends. Germline V gene lookup returns CDR1 MNHNS and CDR2 SASEGT. The CDR3 runs to 15 residues. The CDR3 nucleotides are TGTGCCAGCAACCGGCGGGGCATAGCCAAAAACATTCAGTACTTC. Protein sequence: CASNRRGIAKNIQYF.

V gene TRBV12-3 or TRBV12-4 combines with J gene TRBJ1-5; D unclear. Trimming took off 3 bases at V and 3 bases at J, with 9 bases between the two ends. CDR3 length equals 14 residues. As DNA, the CDR3 is TGTGCCAGCAGTTTTCCGACCTACAATCAGCCCCAGCATTTT. The encoded protein is CASSFPTYNQPQHF.

Many counts were recorded for this clonotype. This chain joins TRBV12-3 or TRBV12-4 and TRBJ2-5; TRBD1 matches 10 bases. The V segment lost 6 bases and the J segment 5 bases; nucleotides outside the gene matches: 6. The CDR3 has 14 residues. CDR3 sequence (DNA): TGTGCCAGCAGAGTCGGGACAGGGGAGGAGACCCAGTACTTC. Residues: CASRVGTGEETQYF.

This clonotype was seen a few times. This chain joins TRBV20-1 and TRBJ2-1; 9 bases are shared with TRBD1. The CDR3 is 14 residues long. Germline loops: CDR1 DFQATT, CDR2 SNEGSKA (reference sequence). J gave up 5 bases and V 6 bases, and 8 bases lay outside the gene matches. In DNA, the CDR3 is TGCAGTGCCCACGGACAGGGGAGGAACAATGAGCAGTTCTTC. Translation gives CSAHGQGRNNEQFF.

The chain couples TRBV27 to TRBJ1-1; D is unclear. The ends were cut back, 3 bases at V and 5 bases at J, with 16 bases in the middle. The CDR3 is made up of 15 amino acids. The germline gives CDR1 MNHEY, CDR2 SMNVEV (reference sequence). CDR3: CASSFMGKGLTEAFF. The CDR3 DNA reads as TGTGCCAGCAGTTTCATGGGGAAGGGTTTGACTGAAGCTTTCTTT.

The DNA for the CDR3 is TGTGCCAGCTCACCGTATAGCGGTTCAGACTCCTACAATGAGCAGTTCTTC. Translated, it gives CASSPYSGSDSYNEQFF. This chain connects TRBV18 to TRBJ2-1, with a tentative D call TRBD2 (6 bases). Trimming removed 3 bases at V and 0 bases at J, with 15 bases between. Per the germline V gene, CDR1 is KGHSH and CDR2 is LQKENI. This CDR3 is 17 amino acids long.

In this sample, this clonotype turned up a few times. The chain has TRBV12-3 or TRBV12-4 and TRBJ1-1; D gene ambiguous. Trimming cost V 3 bases and J 4 bases, with 12 bases left between them. This CDR3 spans 14 amino acids. CDR3 in DNA: TGTGCCAGCAGTTTGAAGGGCTACGGCACTGAAGCTTTCTTT. This codes for CASSLKGYGTEAFF.

This chain connects TRBV14 to TRBJ1-2, with a weak D call TRBD1 (6 bases). The V and J ends lost 1 base and 6 bases respectively, with 12 bases between them. The CDR3 runs 14 residues. Germline loops: CDR1 SGHDN, CDR2 FVKESK. CDR3 DNA sequence: TGTGCCAGCAGCCAAGCTAGGGGGACCGATGGCTACACCTTC. It codes for CASSQARGTDGYTF.

The chain carries TRBV29-1 and TRBJ1-6, with TRBD1 as a possible D gene (5 bases). V was clipped by 6 bases and J by 9 bases, with 15 bases between them. The germline V gene encodes CDR1 SQVTM and CDR2 ANQGSEA. The CDR3 contains 13 residues. The CDR3 region is CSVSTGVRSPLHF. The CDR3, as DNA: TGCAGCGTATCCACAGGAGTCCGTTCACCCCTCCACTTT.

CDR3: CASSRTEPIDYNEQFF. In DNA form, the CDR3 reads TGTGCCAGCAGCCGCACCGAACCGATAGATTACAATGAGCAGTTCTTC. This rearrangement joins TRBV7-2 to TRBJ2-1; D not resolved. The germline gives CDR1 SGHTA, CDR2 FQGNSA. The CDR3 has 16 residues. V was cut by 5 bases and J by 4 bases, with 18 bases left in between.

This clonotype was seen a handful of times. The gene calls are TRBV20-1 and TRBJ2-2, with D unclear. V shed 2 bases and J shed 4 bases, with 20 bases lying between them. The CDR3 is 17 residues long. Looked up from germline, CDR1 is DFQATT and CDR2 is SNEGSKA (reference sequence). CDR3 nucleotide sequence: TGCAGTGCTAGATCCCAGGCACTCTACCCGGGCACCGGGGAGCTGTTTTTT. Amino acids: CSARSQALYPGTGELFF.

The chain carries TRBV11-3 and TRBJ2-3; 8 nucleotides line up with TRBD2. J was trimmed by 2 bases and V by 0 bases; bases with no gene match: 7. The CDR3 is made up of 17 amino acids. Germline V lookup: CDR1 SGHNT, CDR2 YENEEA. The CDR3 is CASSLDLSGTITDTQYF. The CDR3 nucleotides are TGTGCCAGCAGCTTAGATCTTAGCGGGACTATCACAGATACGCAGTATTTT.

This chain joins TRBV10-3 and TRBJ1-6; 11 positions match TRBD1. This CDR3 comprises 14 residues. Trimming took 6 bases from V and 11 from J; bases not matched to a gene: 6. Germline loops: CDR1 ENHRY, CDR2 SYGVKD. The CDR3 nucleotides read TGTGCCATCAGGCTGGGACAGGGGGTAACACCCCTCCACTTT. It translates to CAIRLGQGVTPLHF.

This clonotype has more than one count but fewer than ten. This sequence joins TRBV20-1 and TRBJ1-4; maybe TRBD1 (5 bases). Trimming shortened V by 6 bases and J by 12 bases, and 20 bases separated the two germline ends. CDR1 and CDR2 from the germline V gene are DFQATT and SNEGSKA (reference sequence). There are 13 residues in the CDR3. The CDR3 sequence: CSATGAGERQLFF. The CDR3 bases are TGCAGTGCCACTGGGGCTGGGGAGAGGCAACTGTTTTTT.

The table lists this clonotype with a few counts. The genes are TRBV7-2 and TRBJ1-1; possible D gene TRBD1, 6 bases. V lost 8 bases to trimming and J lost 0 bases, with 10 bases between them. Germline CDR1 reads SGHTA; CDR2 reads FQGNSA. The CDR3 spans 13 residues. The CDR3 coding sequence is TGTGCCAGCGTCGGACAGCTGAACACTGAAGCTTTCTTT. As protein: CASVGQLNTEAFF.

The rearrangement joins TRBV5-1 to TRBJ2-1, with 7 nucleotides matching TRBD1. Germline-derived CDR1 and CDR2 are SGHRS and YFSETQ. The CDR3 runs 15 residues. V shed 4 bases, J shed 2 bases, and the junction held 6 bases outside the gene matches. CDR3 nucleotides: TGCGCCAGCAGCCAACAGGGGCCGACCTACAATGAGCAGTTCTTC. As protein: CASSQQGPTYNEQFF.

In its sample, this clonotype was seen a few times. The rearrangement joins TRBV12-3 or TRBV12-4 to TRBJ1-2, with D possibly matching TRBD1 (5 bases). The V gene lost 6 bases and the J gene lost 0 bases, with 20 bases spanning the gap. This CDR3 is 17 amino acids long. The CDR3, as DNA: TGTGCCAGCAGCCCCCGGGGCGGCCGCAATCCTAACTATGGCTACACCTTC. Protein: CASSPRGGRNPNYGYTF.

V usage is TRBV5-1 and J usage is TRBJ2-3, with D perhaps matching TRBD1 or TRBD2 (5 bases each). Trimming stripped 7 bases from V and 3 bases from J, with 12 bases between. Per germline, CDR1 SGHRS and CDR2 YFSETQ. CDR3 length equals 13 residues. The CDR3 spells CASGTGPTDTQYF. The CDR3 coding sequence is TGCGCCAGCGGGACGGGCCCGACAGATACGCAGTATTTT.